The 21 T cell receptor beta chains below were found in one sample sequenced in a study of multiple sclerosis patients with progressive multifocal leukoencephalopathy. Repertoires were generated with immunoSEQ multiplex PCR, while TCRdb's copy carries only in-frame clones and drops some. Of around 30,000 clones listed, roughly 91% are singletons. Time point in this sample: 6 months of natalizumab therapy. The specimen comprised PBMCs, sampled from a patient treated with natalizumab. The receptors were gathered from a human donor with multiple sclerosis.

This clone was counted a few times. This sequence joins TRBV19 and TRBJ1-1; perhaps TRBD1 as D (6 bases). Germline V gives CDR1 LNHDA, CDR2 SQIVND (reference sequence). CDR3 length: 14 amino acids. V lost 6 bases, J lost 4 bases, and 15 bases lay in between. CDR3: CASRSQGGATEAFF. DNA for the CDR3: TGTGCCAGTAGGTCACAGGGTGGTGCCACTGAAGCTTTCTTT.

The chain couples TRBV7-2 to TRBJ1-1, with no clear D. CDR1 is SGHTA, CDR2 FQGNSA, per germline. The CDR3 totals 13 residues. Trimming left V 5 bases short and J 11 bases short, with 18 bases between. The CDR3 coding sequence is TGTGCCAGCAGCCCCGGTGTTGGGGTGTTGGCTTTCTTT. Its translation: CASSPGVGVLAFF.

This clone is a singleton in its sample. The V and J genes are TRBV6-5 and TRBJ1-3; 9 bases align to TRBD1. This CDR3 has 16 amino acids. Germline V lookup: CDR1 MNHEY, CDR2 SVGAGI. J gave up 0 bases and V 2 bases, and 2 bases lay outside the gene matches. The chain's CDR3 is CASSYGTGTSGNTIYF. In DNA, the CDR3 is TGTGCCAGCAGTTACGGGACAGGGACCTCTGGAAACACCATATATTTT.

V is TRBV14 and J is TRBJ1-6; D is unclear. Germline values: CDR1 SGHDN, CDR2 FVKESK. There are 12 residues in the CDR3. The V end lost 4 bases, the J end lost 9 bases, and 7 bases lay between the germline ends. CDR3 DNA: TGTGCCAGCAGCCTCTCAAGTTCACCCCTCCACTTT. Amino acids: CASSLSSSPLHF.

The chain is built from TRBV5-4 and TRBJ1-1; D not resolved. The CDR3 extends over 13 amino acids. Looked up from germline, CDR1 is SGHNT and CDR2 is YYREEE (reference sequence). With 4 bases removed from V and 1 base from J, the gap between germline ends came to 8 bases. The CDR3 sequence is CASSPRRNTEAFF. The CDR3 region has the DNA TGTGCCAGCAGCCCTAGACGGAACACTGAAGCTTTCTTT.

CDR3 loop: CATGAGKETQYF. CDR3 DNA sequence: TGTGCCACCGGGGCCGGGAAAGAGACCCAGTACTTC. This sequence joins TRBV7-9 and TRBJ2-5; D assignment may be TRBD1 or TRBD2 (5 bases each). V lost 10 bases and J lost 3, with 12 bases in between. Germline V gene data show CDR1 as SEHNR and CDR2 as FQNEAQ (reference sequence). The CDR3 contains 12 residues.

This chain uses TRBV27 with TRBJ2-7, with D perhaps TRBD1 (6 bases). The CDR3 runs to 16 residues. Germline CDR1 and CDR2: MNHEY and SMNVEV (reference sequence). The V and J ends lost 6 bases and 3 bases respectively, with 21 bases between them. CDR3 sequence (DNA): TGTGCCAGCAGCCCCGGACAGCTTCCAAGTAACTACGAGCAGTACTTC. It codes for CASSPGQLPSNYEQYF.

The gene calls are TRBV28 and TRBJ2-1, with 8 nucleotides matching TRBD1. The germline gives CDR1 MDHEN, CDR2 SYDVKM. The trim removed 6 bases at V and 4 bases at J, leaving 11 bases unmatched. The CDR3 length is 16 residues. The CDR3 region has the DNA TGTGCCAGCAGACCAATTCAGGGGGCGCATTACAATGAGCAGTTCTTC. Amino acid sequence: CASRPIQGAHYNEQFF.

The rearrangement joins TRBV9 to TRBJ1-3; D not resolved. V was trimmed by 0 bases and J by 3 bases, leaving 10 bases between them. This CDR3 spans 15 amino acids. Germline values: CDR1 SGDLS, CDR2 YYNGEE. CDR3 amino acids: CASSVESPGGNTIYF. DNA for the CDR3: TGTGCCAGCAGCGTAGAGAGTCCCGGTGGAAACACCATATATTTT.

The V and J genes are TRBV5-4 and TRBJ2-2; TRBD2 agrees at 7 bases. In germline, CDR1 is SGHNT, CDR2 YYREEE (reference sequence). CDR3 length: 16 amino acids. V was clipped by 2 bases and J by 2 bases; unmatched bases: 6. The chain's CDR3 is CASSFPGTTNTGELFF. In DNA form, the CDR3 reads TGTGCCAGCAGCTTCCCCGGGACTACAAACACCGGGGAGCTGTTTTTT.

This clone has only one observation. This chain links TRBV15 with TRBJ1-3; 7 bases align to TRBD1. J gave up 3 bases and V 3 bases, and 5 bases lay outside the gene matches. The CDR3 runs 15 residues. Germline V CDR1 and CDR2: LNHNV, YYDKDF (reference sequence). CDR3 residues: CATSSRQGDGNTIYF. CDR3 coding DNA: TGTGCCACCAGCAGCCGACAGGGTGATGGAAACACCATATATTTT.

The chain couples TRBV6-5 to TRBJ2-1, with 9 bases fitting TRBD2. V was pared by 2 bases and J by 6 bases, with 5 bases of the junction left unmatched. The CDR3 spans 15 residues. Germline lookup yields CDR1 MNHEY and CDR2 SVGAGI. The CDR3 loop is CASSYTFSGSNEQFF. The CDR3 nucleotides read TGTGCCAGCAGTTACACTTTTAGCGGGAGCAATGAGCAGTTCTTC.

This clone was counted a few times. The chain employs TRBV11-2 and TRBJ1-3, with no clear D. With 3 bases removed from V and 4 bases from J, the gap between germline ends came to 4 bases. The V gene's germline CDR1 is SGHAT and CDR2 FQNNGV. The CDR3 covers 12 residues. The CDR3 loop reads CASSFGGNTIYF. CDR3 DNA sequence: TGTGCCAGCAGCTTCGGAGGAAACACCATATATTTT.

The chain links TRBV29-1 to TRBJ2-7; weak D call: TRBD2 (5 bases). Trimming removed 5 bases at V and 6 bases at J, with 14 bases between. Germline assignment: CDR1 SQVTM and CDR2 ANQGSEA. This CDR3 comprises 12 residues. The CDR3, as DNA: TGCAGCGTTCAAGGAGGCGGTACCGAGCAGTACTTC. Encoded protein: CSVQGGGTEQYF.

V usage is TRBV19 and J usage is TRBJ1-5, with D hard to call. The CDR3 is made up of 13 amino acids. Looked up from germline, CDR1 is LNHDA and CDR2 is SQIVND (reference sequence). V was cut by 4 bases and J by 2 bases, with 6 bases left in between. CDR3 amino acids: CASSNSRNQPQHF. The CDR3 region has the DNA TGTGCCAGTAGTAACTCACGCAATCAGCCCCAGCATTTT.

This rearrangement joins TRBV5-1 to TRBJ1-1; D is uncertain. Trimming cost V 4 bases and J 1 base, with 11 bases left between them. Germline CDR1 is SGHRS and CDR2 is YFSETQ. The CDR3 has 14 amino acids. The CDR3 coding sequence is TGCGCCAGCAGCCTCGGACCGGGGAACACTGAAGCTTTCTTT. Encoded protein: CASSLGPGNTEAFF.

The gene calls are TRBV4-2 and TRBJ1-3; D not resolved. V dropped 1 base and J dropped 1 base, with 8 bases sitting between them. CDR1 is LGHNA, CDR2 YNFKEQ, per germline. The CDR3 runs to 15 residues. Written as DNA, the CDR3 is TGTGCCAGCAGCCAAGTCGGCGTATCTGGAAACACCATATATTTT. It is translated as CASSQVGVSGNTIYF.

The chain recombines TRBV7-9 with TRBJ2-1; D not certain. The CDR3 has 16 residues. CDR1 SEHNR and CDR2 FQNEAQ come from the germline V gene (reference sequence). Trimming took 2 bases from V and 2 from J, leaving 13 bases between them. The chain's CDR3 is CASSLISLQPYNEQFF. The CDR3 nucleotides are TGTGCCAGCAGCTTAATATCCCTCCAGCCCTACAATGAGCAGTTCTTC.

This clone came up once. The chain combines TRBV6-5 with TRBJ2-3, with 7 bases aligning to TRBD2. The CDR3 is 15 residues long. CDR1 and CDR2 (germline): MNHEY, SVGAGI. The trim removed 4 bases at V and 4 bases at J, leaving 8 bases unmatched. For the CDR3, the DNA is TGTGCCAGCAGTTTATCGGAGGGAGGGGCAGATACGCAGTATTTT. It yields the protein CASSLSEGGADTQYF.

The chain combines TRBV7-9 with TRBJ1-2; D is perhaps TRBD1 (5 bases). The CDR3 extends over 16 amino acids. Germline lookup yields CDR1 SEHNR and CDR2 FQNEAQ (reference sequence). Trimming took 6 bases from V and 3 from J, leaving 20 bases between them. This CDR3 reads CASSGLAGLPDYGYTF. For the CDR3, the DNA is TGTGCCAGCAGTGGATTGGCGGGGCTGCCGGACTATGGCTACACCTTC.

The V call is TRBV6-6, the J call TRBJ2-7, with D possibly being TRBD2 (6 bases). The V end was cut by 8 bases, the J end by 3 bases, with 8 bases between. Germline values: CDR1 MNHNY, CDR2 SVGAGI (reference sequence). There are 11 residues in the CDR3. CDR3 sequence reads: CASGRGYEQYF. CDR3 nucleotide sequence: TGTGCCAGCGGGCGGGGCTACGAGCAGTACTTC.